This TCR beta chain came from a study of human T cells and chemical hapten exposure. CDR1 SGHTA and CDR2 FQGTGA come from the germline V gene. The CDR3 is 14 amino acids. V was pared by 4 bases and J by 5 bases, with 3 bases of the junction left unmatched. Described time point: patch test 2, 6 weeks after DPC sensitization. Treatment given: therapeutic diphenylcyclopropenone sensitization with weekly scalp DPC. At least ten counts were recorded for this clonotype. Each CDR3 protein gets one entry after TCRdb re-called the RACE reads with MiXCR. The sample records tens of thousands of distinct CDR3 sequences, 6.6% being singletons.

The chain recombines TRBV7-3 with TRBJ1-4, with 8 nucleotides matching TRBD1. The clonotype originates from a woman in her twenties or thirties with alopecia areata. Some clones in this sample may be carry-over from other donors' samples. The sequences come from whole blood, collected in connection with sensitization to the hapten diphenylcyclopropenone (DPC). In DNA form, the CDR3 reads TGTGCCAGCAGCTCAAACAGGGGGAATGAAAAACTGTTTTTT. It encodes CASSSNRGNEKLFF.